This T cell receptor (beta chain) originates from a study of T cells in Graves' hyperthyroidism and ophthalmopathy. This clonotype was seen more than once but under ten times. Its target is not known. RNA transcripts provided the source from which TCR beta CDR3 regions were amplified. The HTBI primer set served for first-round RT-PCR of the TCR CDR3. TCRdb re-called the multiplex PCR reads with MiXCR, one entry per CDR3 protein. The sample includes under 550,000 distinct CDR3 sequences, nearly 20% of them seen just once. Diagnostic assessment was based on clinical symptoms, serum thyroxine and TRAb, thyroid ultrasound and orbital computed tomography. Study conclusions and caveats: Most clonotypes that expanded in the thyroid above 0.001 also showed up in blood. Separation of ophthalmopathy from stable hyperthyroidism was achieved by a 13 V-J model.

The V and J ends lost 5 bases and 6 bases respectively, with 19 bases between them. This CDR3 comprises 15 residues. Per the germline V gene, CDR1 is MNHNS and CDR2 is SASEGT. Sequencing was carried out using blood. The source of this sequence is a man aged 35-49 years with Graves' ophthalmopathy. The V call is TRBV6-1, the J call TRBJ1-2; TRBD1 might be the D (5 bases). CDR3 nucleotides: TGTGCCAGCAGTTCTCGGGGGGAGGGTTTGGATGGCTACACCTTC. As protein: CASSSRGEGLDGYTF.